The clone carrying this TCR beta chain was counted at least ten times. The sample is drawn from a study of T cells after yellow fever vaccination. TCRdb ran MiXCR on the 5' RACE reads and lists one entry per CDR3 protein. The data contain roughly 60,000 distinct CDR3 sequences, roughly 7.4% of them seen just once; the ten biggest clones take up around 44%. CDR1 is MNHEY and CDR2 is SVGEGT in the germline V gene. The CDR3 consists of 16 residues. The V and J ends lost 0 bases and 1 base respectively, with 9 bases between them. The TCR originated in a young man who received the YFV17D yellow fever vaccine. Sequencing used CD8+ T cells sorted from PBMCs, obtained on the day of the first yellow fever vaccination. V is TRBV6-2 or TRBV6-3 and J is TRBJ2-2; no firm D call. The CDR3 nucleotides read TGTGCCAGCAGTTACTCTGCGGACGAGAACACCGGGGAGCTGTTTTTT. Translation: CASSYSADENTGELFF.